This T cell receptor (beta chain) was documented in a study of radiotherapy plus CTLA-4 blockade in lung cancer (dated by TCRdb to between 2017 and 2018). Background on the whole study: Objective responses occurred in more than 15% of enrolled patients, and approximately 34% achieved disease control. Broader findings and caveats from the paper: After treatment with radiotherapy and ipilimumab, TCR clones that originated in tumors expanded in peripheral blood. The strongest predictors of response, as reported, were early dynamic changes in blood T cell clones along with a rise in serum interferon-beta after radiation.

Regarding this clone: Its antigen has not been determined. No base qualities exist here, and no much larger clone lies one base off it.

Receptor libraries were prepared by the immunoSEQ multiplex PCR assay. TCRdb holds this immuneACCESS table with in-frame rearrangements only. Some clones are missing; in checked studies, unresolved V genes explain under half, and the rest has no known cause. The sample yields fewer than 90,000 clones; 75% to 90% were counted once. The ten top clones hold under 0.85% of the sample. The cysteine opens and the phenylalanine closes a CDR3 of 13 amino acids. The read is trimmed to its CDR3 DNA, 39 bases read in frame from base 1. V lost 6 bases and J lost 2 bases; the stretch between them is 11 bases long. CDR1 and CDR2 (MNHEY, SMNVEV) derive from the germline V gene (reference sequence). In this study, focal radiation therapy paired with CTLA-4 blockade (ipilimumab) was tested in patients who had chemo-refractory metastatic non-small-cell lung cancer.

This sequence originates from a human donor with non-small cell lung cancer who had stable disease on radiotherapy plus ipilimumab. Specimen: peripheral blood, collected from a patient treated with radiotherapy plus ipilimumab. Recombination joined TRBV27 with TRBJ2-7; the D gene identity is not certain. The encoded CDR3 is CASSHPGPYEQYF. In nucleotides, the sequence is TGTGCCAGCAGCCACCCCGGTCCCTACGAGCAGTACTTC.